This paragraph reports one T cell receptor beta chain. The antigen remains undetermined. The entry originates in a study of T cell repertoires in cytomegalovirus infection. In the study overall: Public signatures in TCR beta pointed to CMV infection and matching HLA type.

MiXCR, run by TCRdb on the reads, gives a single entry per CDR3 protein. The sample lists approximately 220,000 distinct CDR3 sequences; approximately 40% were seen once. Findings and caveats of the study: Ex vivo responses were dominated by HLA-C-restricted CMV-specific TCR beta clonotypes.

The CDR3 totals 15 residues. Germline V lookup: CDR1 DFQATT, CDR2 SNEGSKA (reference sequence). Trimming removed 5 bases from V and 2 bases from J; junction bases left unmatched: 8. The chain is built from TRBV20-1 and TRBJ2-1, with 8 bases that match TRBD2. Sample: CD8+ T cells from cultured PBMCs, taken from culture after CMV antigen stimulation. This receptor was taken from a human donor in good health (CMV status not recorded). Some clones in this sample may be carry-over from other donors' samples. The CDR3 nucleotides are TGCAGTGCTCCCGCGGGGGGAGGCCCCTACAATGAGCAGTTCTTC. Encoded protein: CSAPAGGGPYNEQFF.